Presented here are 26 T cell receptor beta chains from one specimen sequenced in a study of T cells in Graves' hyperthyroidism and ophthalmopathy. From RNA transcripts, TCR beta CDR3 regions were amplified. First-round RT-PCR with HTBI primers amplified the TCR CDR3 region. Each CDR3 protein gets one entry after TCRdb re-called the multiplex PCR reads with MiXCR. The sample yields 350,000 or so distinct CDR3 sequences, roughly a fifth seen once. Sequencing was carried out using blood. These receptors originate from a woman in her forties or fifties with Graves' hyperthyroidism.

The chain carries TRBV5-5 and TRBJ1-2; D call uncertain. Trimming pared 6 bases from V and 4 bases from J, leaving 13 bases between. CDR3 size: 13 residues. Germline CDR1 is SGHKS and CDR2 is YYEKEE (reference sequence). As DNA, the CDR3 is TGTGCCAGCACCACACCGTTCCCCTATGGCTACACCTTC. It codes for CASTTPFPYGYTF. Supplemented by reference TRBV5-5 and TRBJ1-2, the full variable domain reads DAGVTQSPTHLIKTRGQQVTLRCSPISGHKSVSWYQQVLGQGPQFIFQYYEKEERGRGNFPDRFSARQFPNYSSELNVNALLLGDSALYLCASTTPFPYGYTFGSGTRLTVV.

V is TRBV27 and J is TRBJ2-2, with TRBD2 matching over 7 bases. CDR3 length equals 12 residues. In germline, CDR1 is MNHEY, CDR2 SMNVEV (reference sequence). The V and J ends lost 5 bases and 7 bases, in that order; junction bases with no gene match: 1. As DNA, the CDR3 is TGTGCCAGCAGTAGCGGGGTCGGGGAGCTGTTTTTT. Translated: CASSSGVGELFF.

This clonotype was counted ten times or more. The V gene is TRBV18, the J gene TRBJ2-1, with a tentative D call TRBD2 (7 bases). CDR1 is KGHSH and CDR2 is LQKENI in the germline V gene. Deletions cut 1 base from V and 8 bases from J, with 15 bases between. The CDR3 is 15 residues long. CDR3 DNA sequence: TGTGCCAGCTCACCACGGGGGGGGGCTGGCTATGAGCAGTTCTTC. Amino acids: CASSPRGGAGYEQFF.

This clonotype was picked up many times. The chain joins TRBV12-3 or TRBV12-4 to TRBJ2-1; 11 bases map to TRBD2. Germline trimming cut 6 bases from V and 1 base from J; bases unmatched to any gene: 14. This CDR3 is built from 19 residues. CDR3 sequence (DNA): TGTGCCAGCAGATCCCCCCTAGCGGGAGGAAGAGTTTCCTACAATGAGCAGTTCTTC. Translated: CASRSPLAGGRVSYNEQFF.

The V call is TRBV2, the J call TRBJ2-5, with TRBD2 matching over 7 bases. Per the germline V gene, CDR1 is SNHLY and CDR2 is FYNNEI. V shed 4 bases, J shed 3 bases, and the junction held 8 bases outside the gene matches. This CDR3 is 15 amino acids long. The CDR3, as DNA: TGTGCCAGCAGTGCGGCGGCTAGCGGAGAAGAGACCCAGTACTTC. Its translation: CASSAAASGEETQYF.

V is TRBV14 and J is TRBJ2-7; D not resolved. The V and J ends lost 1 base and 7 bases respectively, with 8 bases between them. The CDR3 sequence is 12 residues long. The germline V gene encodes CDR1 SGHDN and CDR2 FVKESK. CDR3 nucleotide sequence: TGTGCCAGCAGCCAAGCGAGCTTTGAGCAGTACTTC. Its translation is CASSQASFEQYF.

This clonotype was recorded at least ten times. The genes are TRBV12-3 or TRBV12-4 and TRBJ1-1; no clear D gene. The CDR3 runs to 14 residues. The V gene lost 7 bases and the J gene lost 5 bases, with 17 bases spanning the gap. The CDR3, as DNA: TGTGCCAGCACCTTCAGCCTCGGGGATACTGAAGCTTTCTTT. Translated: CASTFSLGDTEAFF.

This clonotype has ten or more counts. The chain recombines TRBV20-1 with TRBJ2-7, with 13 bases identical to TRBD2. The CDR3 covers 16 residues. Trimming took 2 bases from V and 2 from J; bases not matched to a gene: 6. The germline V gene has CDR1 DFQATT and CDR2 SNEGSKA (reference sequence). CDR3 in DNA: TGCAGTGCTAGATCCGGGACTAGCGGGGTTACCTACGAGCAGTACTTC. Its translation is CSARSGTSGVTYEQYF.

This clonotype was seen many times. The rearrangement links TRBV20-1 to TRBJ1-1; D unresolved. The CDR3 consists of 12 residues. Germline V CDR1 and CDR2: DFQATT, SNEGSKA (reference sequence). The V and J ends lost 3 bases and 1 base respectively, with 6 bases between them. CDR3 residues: CSARWQNTEAFF. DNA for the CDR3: TGCAGTGCTAGGTGGCAGAACACTGAAGCTTTCTTT.

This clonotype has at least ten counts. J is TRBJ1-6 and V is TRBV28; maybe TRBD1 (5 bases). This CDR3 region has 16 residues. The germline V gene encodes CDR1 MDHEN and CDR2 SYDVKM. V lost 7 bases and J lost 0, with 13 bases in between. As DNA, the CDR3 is TGTGCCAGCACCAAGACAGTGAGCTCCTATAATTCACCCCTCCACTTT. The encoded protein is CASTKTVSSYNSPLHF.

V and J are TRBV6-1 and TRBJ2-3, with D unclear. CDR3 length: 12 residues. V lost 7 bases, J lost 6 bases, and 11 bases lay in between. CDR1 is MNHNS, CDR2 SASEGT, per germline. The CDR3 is CASTQNMDTQYF. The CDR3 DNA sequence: TGTGCCAGCACTCAAAACATGGATACGCAGTATTTT.

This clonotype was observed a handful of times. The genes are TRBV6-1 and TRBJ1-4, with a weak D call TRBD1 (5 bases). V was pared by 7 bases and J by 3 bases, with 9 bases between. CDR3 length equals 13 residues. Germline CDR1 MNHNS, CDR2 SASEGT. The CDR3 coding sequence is TGTGCCAGCAAAGGGGACCCTAATGAAAAACTGTTTTTT. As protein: CASKGDPNEKLFF.

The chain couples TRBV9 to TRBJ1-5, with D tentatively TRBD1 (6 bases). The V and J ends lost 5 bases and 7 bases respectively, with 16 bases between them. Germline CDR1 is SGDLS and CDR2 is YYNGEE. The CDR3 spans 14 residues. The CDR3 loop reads CASRIIQGRQPQHF. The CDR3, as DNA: TGTGCCAGCAGGATAATACAGGGCCGACAGCCCCAGCATTTT.

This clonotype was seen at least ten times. This chain's CDR3 is CASSLNRGGLSTGELFF. The CDR3 DNA follows: TGTGCCAGCAGTTTAAACAGGGGAGGGCTTTCCACCGGGGAGCTGTTTTTT. The chain has TRBV28 and TRBJ2-2, with D perhaps being TRBD1 or TRBD2 (7 bases each). V gave up 2 bases and J gave up 4 bases, with 17 bases separating them. Germline V gene lookup returns CDR1 MDHEN and CDR2 SYDVKM. The CDR3 runs 17 residues.

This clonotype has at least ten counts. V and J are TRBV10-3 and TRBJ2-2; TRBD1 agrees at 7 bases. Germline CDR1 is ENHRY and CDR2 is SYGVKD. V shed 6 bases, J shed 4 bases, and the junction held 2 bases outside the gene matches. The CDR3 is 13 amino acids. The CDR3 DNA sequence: TGTGCCATCAGGACAGGGACCACCGGGGAGCTGTTTTTT. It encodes CAIRTGTTGELFF.

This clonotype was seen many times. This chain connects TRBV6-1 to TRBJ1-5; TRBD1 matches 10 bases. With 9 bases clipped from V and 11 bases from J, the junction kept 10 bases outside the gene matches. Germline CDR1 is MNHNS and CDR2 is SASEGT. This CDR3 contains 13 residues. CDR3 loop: CASGTGARSTQHF. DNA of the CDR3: TGTGCCAGTGGGACAGGGGCCCGGTCGACCCAGCATTTT.

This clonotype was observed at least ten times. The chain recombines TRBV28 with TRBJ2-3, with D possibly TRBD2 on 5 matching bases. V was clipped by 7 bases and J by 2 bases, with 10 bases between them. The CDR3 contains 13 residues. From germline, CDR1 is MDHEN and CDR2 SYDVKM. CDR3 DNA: TGTGCCAGCAACCGAGGGAACACAGATACGCAGTATTTT. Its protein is CASNRGNTDTQYF.

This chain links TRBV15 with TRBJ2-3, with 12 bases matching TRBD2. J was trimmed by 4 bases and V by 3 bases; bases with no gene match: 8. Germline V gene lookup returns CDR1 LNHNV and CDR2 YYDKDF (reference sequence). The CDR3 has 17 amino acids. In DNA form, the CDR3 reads TGTGCCACCAGCAGGGGTGAACTAGCGGGAGGATCAGATACGCAGTATTTT. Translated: CATSRGELAGGSDTQYF.

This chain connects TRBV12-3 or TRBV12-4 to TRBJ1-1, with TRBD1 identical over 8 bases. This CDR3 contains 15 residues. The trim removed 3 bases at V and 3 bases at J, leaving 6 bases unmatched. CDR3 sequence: CASSLGRGQDTEAFF. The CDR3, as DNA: TGTGCCAGCAGTTTGGGCAGGGGGCAGGACACTGAAGCTTTCTTT.

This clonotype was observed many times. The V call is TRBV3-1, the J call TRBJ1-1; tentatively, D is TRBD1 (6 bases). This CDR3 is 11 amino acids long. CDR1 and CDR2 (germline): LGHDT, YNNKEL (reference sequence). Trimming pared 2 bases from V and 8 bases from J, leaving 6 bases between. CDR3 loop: CASSQQGEAFF. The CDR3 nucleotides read TGTGCCAGCAGCCAACAGGGGGAAGCTTTCTTT.

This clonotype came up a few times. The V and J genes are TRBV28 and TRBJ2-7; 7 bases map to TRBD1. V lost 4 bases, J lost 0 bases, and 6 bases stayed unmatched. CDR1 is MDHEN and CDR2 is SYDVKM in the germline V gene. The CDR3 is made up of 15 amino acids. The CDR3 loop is CASSSAGTASYEQYF. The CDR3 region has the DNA TGTGCCAGCAGTTCCGCCGGGACAGCCTCCTACGAGCAGTACTTC. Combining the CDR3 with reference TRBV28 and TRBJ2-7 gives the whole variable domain DVKVTQSSRYLVKRTGEKVFLECVQDMDHENMFWYRQDPGLGLRLIYFSYDVKMKEKGDIPEGYSVSREKKERFSLILESASTNQTSMYLCASSSAGTASYEQYFGPGTRLTVT.

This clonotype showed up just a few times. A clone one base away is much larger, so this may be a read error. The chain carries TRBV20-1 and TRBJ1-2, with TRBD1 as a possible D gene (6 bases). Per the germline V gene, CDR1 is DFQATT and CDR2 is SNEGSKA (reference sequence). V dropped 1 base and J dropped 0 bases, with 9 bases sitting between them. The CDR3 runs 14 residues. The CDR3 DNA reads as TGCAGTGCTAGAGGGGACACAACTAACTATGGCTACACCTTC. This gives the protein CSARGDTTNYGYTF.

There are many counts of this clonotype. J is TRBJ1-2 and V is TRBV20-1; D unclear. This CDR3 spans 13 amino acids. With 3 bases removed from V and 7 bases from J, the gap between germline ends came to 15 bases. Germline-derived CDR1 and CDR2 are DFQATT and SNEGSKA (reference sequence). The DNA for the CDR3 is TGCAGTGCTAGTACCGCCAGCAAGGCTGGCTACACCTTC. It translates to CSASTASKAGYTF.

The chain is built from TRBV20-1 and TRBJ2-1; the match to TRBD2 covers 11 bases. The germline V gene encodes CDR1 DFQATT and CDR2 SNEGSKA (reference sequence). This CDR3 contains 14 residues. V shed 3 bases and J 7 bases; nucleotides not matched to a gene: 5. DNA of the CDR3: TGCAGTGCTAGGCCTATAGCGGGAGGGAATGAGCAGTTCTTC. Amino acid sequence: CSARPIAGGNEQFF.

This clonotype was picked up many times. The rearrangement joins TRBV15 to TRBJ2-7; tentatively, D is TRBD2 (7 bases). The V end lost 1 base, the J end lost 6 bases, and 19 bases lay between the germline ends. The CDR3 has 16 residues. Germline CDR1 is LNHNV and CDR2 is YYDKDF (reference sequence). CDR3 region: CATSRGPGGGGSEQYF. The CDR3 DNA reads TGTGCCACCAGCAGAGGGCCCGGTGGGGGCGGGAGCGAGCAGTACTTC.

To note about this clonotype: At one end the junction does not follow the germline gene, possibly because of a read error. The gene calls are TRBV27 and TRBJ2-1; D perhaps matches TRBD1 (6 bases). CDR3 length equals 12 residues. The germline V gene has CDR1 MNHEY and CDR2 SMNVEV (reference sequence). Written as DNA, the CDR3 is TGTGCCAGCAGTAAAGGGGGTAATGAGCGGTTCTTC. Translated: CASSKGGNERFF.